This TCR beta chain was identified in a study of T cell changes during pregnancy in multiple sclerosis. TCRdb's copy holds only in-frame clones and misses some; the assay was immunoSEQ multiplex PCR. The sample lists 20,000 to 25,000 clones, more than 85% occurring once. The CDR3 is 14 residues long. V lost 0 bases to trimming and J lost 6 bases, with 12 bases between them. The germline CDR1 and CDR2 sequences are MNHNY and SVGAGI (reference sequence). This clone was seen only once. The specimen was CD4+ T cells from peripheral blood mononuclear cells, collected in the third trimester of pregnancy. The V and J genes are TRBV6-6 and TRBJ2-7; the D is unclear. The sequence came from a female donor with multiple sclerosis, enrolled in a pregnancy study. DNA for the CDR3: TGTGCCAGCAGTTACTCATCCCTAGGCGGCGAGCAGTACTTC. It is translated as CASSYSSLGGEQYF.